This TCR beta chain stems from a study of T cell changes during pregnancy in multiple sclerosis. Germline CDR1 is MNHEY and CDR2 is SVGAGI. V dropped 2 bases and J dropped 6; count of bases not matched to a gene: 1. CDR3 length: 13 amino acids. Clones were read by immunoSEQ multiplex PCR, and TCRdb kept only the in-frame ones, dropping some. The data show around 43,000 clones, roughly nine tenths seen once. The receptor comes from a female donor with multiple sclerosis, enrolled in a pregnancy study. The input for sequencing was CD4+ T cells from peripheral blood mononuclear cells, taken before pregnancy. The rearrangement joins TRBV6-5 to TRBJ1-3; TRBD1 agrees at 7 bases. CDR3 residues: CASSYDRANTIYF. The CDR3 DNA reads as TGTGCCAGCAGTTACGACAGGGCAAACACCATATATTTT.